Listed here is a single T cell receptor (beta chain). The antigen remains unidentified. The authors distributed each subset's genomic DNA evenly over several immunoSEQ plates. Libraries were prepared by immunoSEQ multiplex PCR; TCRdb keeps only in-frame clonotypes and omits some of them. This table holds hundreds of thousands of clones, about 73% found once. After removal of 5 bases from V and 2 bases from J, the junction contained 1 base not matched to a gene. Germline V gene data show CDR1 as SGHTA and CDR2 as FQGNSA. The CDR3 has 13 residues. The data were taken from a study of shared clonotypes between healthy human individuals. Only Caucasian adults living in Nashville, Tennessee served as donors. Study-wide results and limits: With few donors, the genetic and exposure-history diversity represented was limited. Naive CD4 clonotypes were shared across a handful of donors at about 5.3%.

Material for sequencing was memory CD4+ T cells sorted from blood. Subset in this sample: CD45RA-negative fraction. The J gene is TRBJ1-2, the V gene TRBV7-2; TRBD1 matches at 8 bases. This TCR came from a man younger than 45 in good health. CDR3: CASSGQGNYGYTF. The CDR3 nucleotides are TGTGCCAGCAGCGGACAGGGAAACTATGGCTACACCTTC. The variable domain in full, completed from reference TRBV7-2 and TRBJ1-2, reads GAGVSQSPSNKVTEKGKDVELRCDPISGHTALYWYRQSLGQGLEFLIYFQGNSAPDKSGLPSDRFSAERTGGSVSTLTIQRTQQEDSAVYLCASSGQGNYGYTFGSGTRLTVV.